This passage covers 21 T cell receptor beta chains from one sample sequenced in a study of cytomegalovirus exposure and HLA in healthy donors. Researchers ran the PCR with 60 Vbeta and 13 Jbeta primers. Using immunoSEQ multiplex PCR, the repertoire was profiled, and TCRdb retains in-frame clones only, with some absent. This repertoire shows 95,000 to 150,000 clones, over 60% found once; its top ten account for 2.7%. The sequencing input was PBMCs. The receptors here all came from a woman in her 40s in good health and CMV-seropositive.

This clone was recorded once. J is TRBJ1-1 and V is TRBV30; 12 bases line up with TRBD1. V was pared by 7 bases and J by 1 base, with 13 bases of the junction left unmatched. The CDR3 spans 17 residues. Germline V gene lookup returns CDR1 GTSNPN and CDR2 SVGIG (reference sequence). The CDR3 here is CASTGTGGLVKNTEAFF. For the CDR3, the DNA is TGTGCCTCCACCGGGACAGGGGGCTTAGTGAAGAACACTGAAGCTTTCTTT.

The genes are TRBV7-9 and TRBJ2-1, with 8 bases aligning to TRBD1. This CDR3 comprises 13 residues. Germline CDR1 is SEHNR and CDR2 is FQNEAQ (reference sequence). With 3 bases clipped from V and 7 bases from J, the junction kept 2 bases outside the gene matches. The CDR3 DNA follows: TGTGCCAGCAGCTTTAACAGGGGGAATGAGCAGTTCTTC. Its translation is CASSFNRGNEQFF.

The chain couples TRBV19 to TRBJ2-7; a weak D match, TRBD1 (8 bases). Germline CDR1 and CDR2: LNHDA and SQIVND (reference sequence). Between the trimmed V and J ends, which lost 7 bases and 6 bases, there was a span of 16 bases. The CDR3 loop spans 13 amino acids. The CDR3: CASTATGEGEQYF. For the CDR3, the DNA is TGTGCCAGTACCGCGACAGGGGAGGGCGAGCAGTACTTC.

The chain couples TRBV6-1 to TRBJ2-7, with D hard to call. The V end was cut by 3 bases, the J end by 4 bases, with 4 bases between. This CDR3 has 11 amino acids. Germline V gene sequence: CDR1 MNHNS, CDR2 SASEGT. CDR3 nucleotides: TGTGCCAGCAGTGATAGATACGAGCAGTACTTC. Its protein product is CASSDRYEQYF.

The chain couples TRBV30 to TRBJ2-2; D might be TRBD1 (5 bases). Germline CDR1 GTSNPN, CDR2 SVGIG (reference sequence). Trimming removed 5 bases at V and 7 bases at J, with 8 bases between. This CDR3 has 11 residues. The CDR3 DNA sequence: TGTGCCTGGGCAGGGAACGGGGAGCTGTTTTTT. Its translation is CAWAGNGELFF.

This clone came up a few times. The genes are TRBV5-6 and TRBJ1-5; D may be TRBD1 (5 bases). CDR1 and CDR2 from the germline V gene are SGHDT and YYEEEE. Trimming removed 3 bases from V and 1 base from J, with 11 bases in between. The CDR3 covers 15 residues. CDR3: CASSWGGGSNQPQHF. In nucleotides, the CDR3 is TGTGCCAGCAGCTGGGGGGGAGGGAGCAATCAGCCCCAGCATTTT.

The genes are TRBV27 and TRBJ2-3, with 7 positions matching TRBD2. The junction had 9 bases not matched to a gene; V was cut back by 9 bases and J by 0 bases. Germline assignment: CDR1 MNHEY and CDR2 SMNVEV (reference sequence). The CDR3 is made up of 15 amino acids. The CDR3 coding sequence is TGTGCCAGACCGTCCCTAGCGGCTAGCACAGATACGCAGTATTTT. It yields the protein CARPSLAASTDTQYF.

The CDR3 nucleotides read TGTGCCAGCAGCGTGGGAAGTCTTGGACAGTTCGAGCAGTACTTC. Translated, it gives CASSVGSLGQFEQYF. This chain links TRBV9 with TRBJ2-7; D possibly corresponds to TRBD1 (6 bases). This CDR3 region has 15 residues. The germline CDR1 and CDR2 sequences are SGDLS and YYNGEE. Trimming removed 2 bases from V and 6 bases from J, with 18 bases in between.

The chain joins TRBV30 to TRBJ1-5; D not certain. This CDR3 region has 13 residues. V lost 1 base to trimming and J lost 4 bases, with 8 bases between them. Germline V gene lookup returns CDR1 GTSNPN and CDR2 SVGIG (reference sequence). This CDR3 reads CAWSGQANQPQHF. CDR3 DNA sequence: TGTGCCTGGAGTGGGCAGGCGAATCAGCCCCAGCATTTT.

Turning to this clone: The sample contains more than one DNA sequence encoding this CDR3. The chain couples TRBV9 to TRBJ2-1; D may be TRBD1 (5 bases). V gave up 1 base and J gave up 4 bases, with 12 bases separating them. The CDR3 length is 15 residues. The V gene's germline CDR1 is SGDLS and CDR2 YYNGEE. Written as DNA, the CDR3 is TGTGCCAGCAGCGTACTCGACAGCCATTACAATGAGCAGTTCTTC. It is translated as CASSVLDSHYNEQFF.

The chain has TRBV19 and TRBJ1-2; D gene ambiguous. Trimming stripped 4 bases from V and 9 bases from J, with 9 bases between. CDR1 is LNHDA, CDR2 SQIVND, per germline (reference sequence). The CDR3 has 11 amino acids. CDR3 in amino acids: CASSNTASYTF. The CDR3 region has the DNA TGTGCCAGTAGTAACACAGCCAGCTACACCTTC.

V gene TRBV5-5 combines with J gene TRBJ2-7, with D unresolved. V lost 5 bases to trimming and J lost 6 bases, with 12 bases between them. The CDR3 runs to 12 residues. Germline CDR1 reads SGHKS; CDR2 reads YYEKEE (reference sequence). DNA of the CDR3: TGTGCCAGCAGTCGGATTCCAGGCGAGCAGTACTTC. Encoded protein: CASSRIPGEQYF.

This chain connects TRBV5-8 to TRBJ2-7, with unresolved D. Germline V gives CDR1 SGHTS, CDR2 YDEGEE. V was shortened by 0 bases and J by 4 bases, with 8 bases between the two germline ends. This CDR3 region has 13 residues. CDR3 DNA sequence: TGTGCCAGCAGCTTGGGACTTAAATACGAGCAGTACTTC. It yields the protein CASSLGLKYEQYF.

This clone was counted a single time. The chain carries TRBV19 and TRBJ2-7, with 7 bases fitting TRBD1. J lost 1 base, V lost 5 bases, and 8 bases had no gene match. CDR3 length equals 15 residues. CDR1 and CDR2 (germline): LNHDA, SQIVND (reference sequence). CDR3 DNA sequence: TGTGCCAGTAGTCCTACAGGGGTCGGATCCTACGAGCAGTACTTC. Translation: CASSPTGVGSYEQYF.

V is TRBV9 and J is TRBJ2-7, with 9 bases aligning to TRBD2. Looked up from germline, CDR1 is SGDLS and CDR2 is YYNGEE. Unmatched junction bases numbered 10, after V lost 4 bases and J lost 2 bases. The CDR3 totals 16 residues. DNA for the CDR3: TGTGCCAGCAGCTTAGGGACTAGCTTCGGCACCTACGAGCAGTACTTC. This translates into CASSLGTSFGTYEQYF.

The gene calls are TRBV13 and TRBJ2-3; a weak D match, TRBD1 (6 bases). Germline V gives CDR1 PRHDT, CDR2 FYEKMQ (reference sequence). The CDR3 runs 15 residues. The V gene lost 5 bases and the J gene lost 0 bases, with 12 bases spanning the gap. CDR3 protein: CASSVRGFSTDTQYF. The CDR3 coding sequence is TGTGCCAGCAGCGTCAGGGGATTTAGCACAGATACGCAGTATTTT. The full variable domain, rest sourced from reference TRBV13 and TRBJ2-3, is AAGVIQSPRHLIKEKRETATLKCYPIPRHDTVYWYQQGPGQDPQFLISFYEKMQSDKGSIPDRFSAQQFSDYHSELNMSSLELGDSALYFCASSVRGFSTDTQYFGPGTRLTVL.

J is TRBJ2-7 and V is TRBV13, with 9 nucleotides matching TRBD1. The CDR3 has 15 residues. From germline, CDR1 is PRHDT and CDR2 FYEKMQ (reference sequence). Trimming cost V 5 bases and J 7 bases; bases outside gene matches: 12. The CDR3 sequence: CASSQGTGRVREQYF. CDR3 coding DNA: TGTGCCAGCAGCCAGGGGACAGGGAGGGTCCGGGAGCAGTACTTC.

V gene TRBV9 combines with J gene TRBJ2-3, with a possible D match to TRBD2 (5 bases). This CDR3 contains 15 residues. Trimming shortened V by 0 bases and J by 4 bases, and 12 bases separated the two germline ends. Germline V gives CDR1 SGDLS, CDR2 YYNGEE. CDR3 nucleotide sequence: TGTGCCAGCAGCGTAGGCACTAGTTGGGCAGATACGCAGTATTTT. This sequence encodes CASSVGTSWADTQYF.

This clone showed up just a few times. The chain joins TRBV7-2 to TRBJ2-7; D may be TRBD2 (7 bases). This CDR3 is built from 17 residues. V was clipped by 5 bases and J by 0 bases, with 20 bases between them. CDR1 is SGHTA and CDR2 is FQGNSA in the germline V gene. The DNA for the CDR3 is TGTGCCAGCAGCCGAGAGGGGGGGGGCTACTCCTCCTACGAGCAGTACTTC. This translates into CASSREGGGYSSYEQYF.

The V gene is TRBV2, the J gene TRBJ2-1, with 14 bases matching TRBD2. This CDR3 has 16 amino acids. The junction had 12 bases not matched to a gene; V was cut back by 8 bases and J by 9 bases. The germline V gene has CDR1 SNHLY and CDR2 FYNNEI. The CDR3 nucleotides read TGTGCCAGCGAGTGGATTCAGACTAGCGGGGGGGGTGAGCAGTTCTTC. Translation gives CASEWIQTSGGGEQFF.

The chain employs TRBV7-8 and TRBJ2-3; 11 nucleotides match TRBD2. In germline, CDR1 is SGHVS, CDR2 FQNEAQ. V shed 1 base, J shed 0 bases, and the junction held 3 bases outside the gene matches. The CDR3 spans 17 residues. CDR3 in DNA: TGTGCCAGCAGCTTAGACCTAGCGGGAGGCAGCACAGATACGCAGTATTTT. It yields the protein CASSLDLAGGSTDTQYF.